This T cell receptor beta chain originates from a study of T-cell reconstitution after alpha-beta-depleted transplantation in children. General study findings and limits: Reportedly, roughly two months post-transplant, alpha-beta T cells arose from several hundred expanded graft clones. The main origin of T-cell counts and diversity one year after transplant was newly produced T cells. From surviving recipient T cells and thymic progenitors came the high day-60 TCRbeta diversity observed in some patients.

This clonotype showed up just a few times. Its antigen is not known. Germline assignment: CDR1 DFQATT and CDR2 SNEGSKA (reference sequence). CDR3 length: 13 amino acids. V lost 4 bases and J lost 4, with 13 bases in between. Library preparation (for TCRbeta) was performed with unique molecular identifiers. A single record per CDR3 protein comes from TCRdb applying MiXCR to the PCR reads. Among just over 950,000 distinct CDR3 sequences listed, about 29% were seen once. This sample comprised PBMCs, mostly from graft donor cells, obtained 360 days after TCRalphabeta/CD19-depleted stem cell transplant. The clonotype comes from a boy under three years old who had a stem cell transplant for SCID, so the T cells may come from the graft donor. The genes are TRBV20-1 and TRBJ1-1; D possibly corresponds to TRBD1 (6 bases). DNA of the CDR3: TGCAGTGCTACCGAGGGGGGACGCACTGAAGCTTTCTTT. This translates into CSATEGGRTEAFF.